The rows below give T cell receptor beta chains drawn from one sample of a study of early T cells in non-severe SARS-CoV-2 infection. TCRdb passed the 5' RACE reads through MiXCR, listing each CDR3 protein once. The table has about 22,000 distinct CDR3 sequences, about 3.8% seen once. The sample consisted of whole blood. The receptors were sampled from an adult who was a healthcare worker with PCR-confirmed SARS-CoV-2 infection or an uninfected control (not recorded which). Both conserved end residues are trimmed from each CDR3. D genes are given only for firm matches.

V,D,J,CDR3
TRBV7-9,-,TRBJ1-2,ASSLAAGLHGYT
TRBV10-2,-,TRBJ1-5,ASSRAQAEPQH
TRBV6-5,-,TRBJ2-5,ASSYSTGGVLGETQY
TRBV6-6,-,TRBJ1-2,ASSSKRPLEGYT
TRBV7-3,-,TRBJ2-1,ASSLSRGSYNEQF
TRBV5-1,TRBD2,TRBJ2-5,ASSPGLAGVGETQY
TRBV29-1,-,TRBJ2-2,SVEGARGAAGELF
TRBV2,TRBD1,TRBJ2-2,ASSMGQTNTGELF
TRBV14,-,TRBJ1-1,ASSQARGQTEAF
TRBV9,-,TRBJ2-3,ASSGSTDTQY
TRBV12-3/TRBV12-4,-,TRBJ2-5,ASRGGEIARGETQY
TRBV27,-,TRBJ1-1,ASSLTVGKFEAF
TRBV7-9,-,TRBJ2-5,ASSLGQIETQY
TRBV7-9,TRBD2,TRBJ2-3,ASSRQRGLGDTQY
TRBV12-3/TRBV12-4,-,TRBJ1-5,ASSRRAQPQH
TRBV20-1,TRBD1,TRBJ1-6,SARDRQGAYNSPLH
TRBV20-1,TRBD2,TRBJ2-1,SARESAGAYNEQF
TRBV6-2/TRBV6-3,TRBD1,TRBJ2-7,ASSRDLGGNEQY
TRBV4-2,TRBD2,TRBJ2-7,ASSQGAGLENTEQY
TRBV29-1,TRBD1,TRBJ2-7,SVGDRGSHEQY
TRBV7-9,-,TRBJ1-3,ASSPLVDGRLPIY
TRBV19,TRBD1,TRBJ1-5,ASSMDRRSNQPQH
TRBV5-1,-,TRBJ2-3,ASSLVQNTDTQY
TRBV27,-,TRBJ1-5,ASSLKGGRARNQPQH
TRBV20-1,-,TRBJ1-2,SAIEGVGGYT
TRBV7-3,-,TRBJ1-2,ASSPFSGGNYGYT
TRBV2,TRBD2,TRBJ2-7,ASSPGGYEQY
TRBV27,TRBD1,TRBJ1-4,ASSSKGQGSEKLF
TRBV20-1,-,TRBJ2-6,SAPATGANVLT